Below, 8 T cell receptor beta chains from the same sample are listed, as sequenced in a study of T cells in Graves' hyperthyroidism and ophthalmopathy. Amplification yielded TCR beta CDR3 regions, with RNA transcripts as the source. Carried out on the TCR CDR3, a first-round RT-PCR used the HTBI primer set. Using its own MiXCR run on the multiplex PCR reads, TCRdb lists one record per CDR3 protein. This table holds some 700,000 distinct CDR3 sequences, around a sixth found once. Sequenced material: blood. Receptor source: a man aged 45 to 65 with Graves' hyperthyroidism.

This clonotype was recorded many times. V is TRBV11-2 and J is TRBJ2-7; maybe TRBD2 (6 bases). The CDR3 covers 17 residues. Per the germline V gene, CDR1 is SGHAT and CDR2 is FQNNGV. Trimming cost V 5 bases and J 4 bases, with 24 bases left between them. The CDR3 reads CASSAYFDGGRGYEQYF. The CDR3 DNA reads TGTGCCAGCAGCGCCTACTTCGACGGCGGGCGGGGTTACGAGCAGTACTTC.

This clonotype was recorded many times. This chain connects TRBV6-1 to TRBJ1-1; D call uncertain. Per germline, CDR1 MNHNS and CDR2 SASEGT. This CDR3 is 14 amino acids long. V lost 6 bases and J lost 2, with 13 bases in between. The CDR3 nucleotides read TGTGCCAGCAGCCCCCAGGAAATCAACACTGAAGCTTTCTTT. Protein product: CASSPQEINTEAFF.

CDR3 residues: CASRPTGPNSPLHF. CDR3 nucleotide sequence: TGTGCCAGCAGACCGACAGGGCCCAATTCACCCCTCCACTTT. The chain carries TRBV5-5 and TRBJ1-6; 7 bases map to TRBD1. The CDR3 contains 14 residues. The V segment lost 5 bases and the J segment 7 bases; nucleotides outside the gene matches: 6. CDR1 is SGHKS, CDR2 YYEKEE, per germline (reference sequence).

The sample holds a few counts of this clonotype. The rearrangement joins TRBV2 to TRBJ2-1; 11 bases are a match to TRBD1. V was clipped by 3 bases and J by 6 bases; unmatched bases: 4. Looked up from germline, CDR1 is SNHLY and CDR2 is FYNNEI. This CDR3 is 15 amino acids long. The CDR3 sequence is CASSDPGQGANEQFF. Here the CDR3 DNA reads TGTGCCAGCAGTGATCCCGGACAGGGGGCCAATGAGCAGTTCTTC. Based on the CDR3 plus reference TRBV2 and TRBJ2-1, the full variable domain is EPEVTQTPSHQVTQMGQEVILRCVPISNHLYFYWYRQILGQKVEFLVSFYNNEISEKSEIFDDQFSVERPDGSNFTLKIRSTKLEDSAMYFCASSDPGQGANEQFFGPGTRLTVL.

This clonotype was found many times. DNA of the CDR3: TGCAGCGTTGGACAGGAACACTATGGCTACACCTTC. Protein product: CSVGQEHYGYTF. This sequence joins TRBV29-1 and TRBJ1-2; D is possibly TRBD1 (6 bases). Trimming took 4 bases from V and 3 from J, leaving 9 bases between them. The CDR3 is 12 amino acids. In germline, CDR1 is SQVTM, CDR2 ANQGSEA.

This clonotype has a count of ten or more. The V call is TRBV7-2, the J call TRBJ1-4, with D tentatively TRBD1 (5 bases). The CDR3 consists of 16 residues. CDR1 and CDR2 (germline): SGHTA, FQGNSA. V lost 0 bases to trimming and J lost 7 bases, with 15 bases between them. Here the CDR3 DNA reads TGTGCCAGCAGCTTAGCTGGGAGGGGCCAGGGTGAAAAACTGTTTTTT. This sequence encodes CASSLAGRGQGEKLFF.

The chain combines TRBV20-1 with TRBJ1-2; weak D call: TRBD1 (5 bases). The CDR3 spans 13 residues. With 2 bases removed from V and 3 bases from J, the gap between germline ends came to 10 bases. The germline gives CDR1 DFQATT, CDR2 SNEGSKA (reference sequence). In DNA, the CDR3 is TGCAGTGCTAGATCCCAGGGTGACTATGGCTACACCTTC. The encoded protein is CSARSQGDYGYTF.

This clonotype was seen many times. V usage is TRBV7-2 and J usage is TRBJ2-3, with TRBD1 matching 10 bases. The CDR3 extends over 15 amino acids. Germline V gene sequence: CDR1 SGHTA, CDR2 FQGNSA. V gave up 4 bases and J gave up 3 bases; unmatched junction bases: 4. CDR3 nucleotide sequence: TGTGCCAGCAGCTCGACAGGGGGCGCAACAGATACGCAGTATTTT. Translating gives CASSSTGGATDTQYF.